The present entry profiles one T cell receptor beta chain with its context. This sample is part of a study of cytomegalovirus exposure and HLA in healthy donors. Turning to the study itself: As an earlier analysis found, about 200 million T cells yielded approximately 100 million unique TCR beta sequences. Across under 450 genotyped donors, roughly 80% landed in the Caucasian-associated ancestry cluster.

PCR used 60 Vbeta primers and 13 Jbeta primers. Original analysis: Unique TCR beta chains totaled about 73 million in a later count, with around 11 million of them shared. Assay: immunoSEQ multiplex PCR; the TCRdb copy retains only in-frame clones and omits some. That table furnishes V, J and clone size, whereas the DNA furnished D and trimming. This sample yields 110,000 to 150,000 clones, of which roughly 80% are seen a single time; roughly 4% belongs to the top ten. The sample was PBMCs. The receptor was isolated from a woman between 35 and 50 years old in good health and CMV-seropositive.

The CDR3 here is CASSVVQGNYGYTF. In DNA, the CDR3 is TGTGCCAGCAGCGTAGTACAGGGTAACTATGGCTACACCTTC. V gene TRBV9 combines with J gene TRBJ1-2; the D gene is possibly TRBD1 (6 bases). Germline V lookup: CDR1 SGDLS, CDR2 YYNGEE. This CDR3 spans 14 amino acids. Trimming left V 0 bases short and J 1 base short, with 7 bases between.